Each of the 10 T cell receptor beta chains below was sequenced from the same sample in a study of CD8+CD57+ T cells in acquired aplastic anemia. Researchers used genomic DNA as the template to profile TCR beta VDJ and CDR3. One entry per CDR3 protein results from TCRdb running MiXCR on the reads. The sample has around 170,000 distinct CDR3 sequences; more than 45% are singletons. Patients picked for sequencing had shown CD8+CD57+ cell expansion detected by flow cytometry. The sequenced sample was sorted CD4+, CD8+, or CD8+CD57+ T cells (not recorded which) from PBMCs. These TCRs come from a human donor with aplastic anemia.

The V gene is TRBV27, the J gene TRBJ1-2, with 9 bases that match TRBD1. Germline-derived CDR1 and CDR2 are MNHEY and SMNVEV (reference sequence). This CDR3 region has 20 residues. V was clipped by 0 bases and J by 1 base; unmatched bases: 15. CDR3 coding DNA: TGTGCCAGCAGTTTATCGAACAACCTTGGACAGGGGTCGCTTAACTATGGCTACACCTTC. It translates to CASSLSNNLGQGSLNYGYTF.

This sequence joins TRBV6-1 and TRBJ2-3; D might be TRBD2 (7 bases). Germline V CDR1 and CDR2: MNHNS, SASEGT. Between the trimmed V and J ends, which lost 1 base and 5 bases, there was a span of 13 bases. The CDR3 covers 15 residues. CDR3 sequence: CASSEGGGGGDTQYF. The CDR3 DNA follows: TGTGCCAGCAGTGAAGGGGGAGGGGGAGGAGATACGCAGTATTTT.

The table lists this clonotype with many counts. V gene TRBV7-3 combines with J gene TRBJ2-3, with D tentatively TRBD2 (5 bases). From germline, CDR1 is SGHTA and CDR2 FQGTGA. Trimming shortened V by 5 bases and J by 6 bases, and 12 bases separated the two germline ends. This CDR3 is built from 13 residues. DNA for the CDR3: TGTGCCAGCAGCGTAGGACTGGGGGATACGCAGTATTTT. As protein: CASSVGLGDTQYF.

The chain combines TRBV7-2 with TRBJ2-7; D is possibly TRBD1 or TRBD2 (5 bases each). V lost 5 bases and J lost 5, with 19 bases in between. The CDR3 has 15 amino acids. Germline CDR1 SGHTA, CDR2 FQGNSA. CDR3 DNA: TGTGCCAGCAGCCCGTATTGGGGGTTCGAGAACGAGCAGTACTTC. Its translation: CASSPYWGFENEQYF.

The chain employs TRBV10-3 and TRBJ2-7, with 7 positions matching TRBD1. CDR3 length: 14 residues. The J segment lost 0 bases and the V segment lost 10 bases, leaving 9 bases of the junction unmatched. Germline values: CDR1 ENHRY, CDR2 SYGVKD. DNA of the CDR3: TGTGCCAGCGCCGAGGGGGCGATCTCCTACGAGCAGTACTTC. Its protein is CASAEGAISYEQYF.

J is TRBJ1-5 and V is TRBV2, with no clear D. Germline CDR1 reads SNHLY; CDR2 reads FYNNEI. The V gene lost 3 bases and the J gene lost 11 bases, with 17 bases spanning the gap. The CDR3 has 14 amino acids. CDR3 loop: CASSDFPRDETQHF. CDR3 DNA sequence: TGTGCCAGCAGTGACTTCCCAAGGGATGAGACCCAGCATTTT.

This sequence joins TRBV29-1 and TRBJ2-7; D tentatively fits TRBD1 or TRBD2 (5 bases each). Per germline, CDR1 SQVTM and CDR2 ANQGSEA. Trimming removed 1 base from V and 3 bases from J, with 10 bases in between. The CDR3 runs to 13 residues. CDR3 nucleotides: TGCAGCGTTGAAGGAGACAGCGGCTACGAGCAGTACTTC. This sequence encodes CSVEGDSGYEQYF.

The gene calls are TRBV2 and TRBJ2-3; D unclear. With 6 bases removed from V and 3 bases from J, the gap between germline ends came to 4 bases. The CDR3 totals 11 residues. Per germline, CDR1 SNHLY and CDR2 FYNNEI. DNA for the CDR3: TGTGCCAGCAGGTTAACAGATACGCAGTATTTT. Translating gives CASRLTDTQYF.

This clonotype was recorded a few times. J is TRBJ2-1 and V is TRBV30; D possibly corresponds to TRBD1 (6 bases). The CDR3 runs 14 residues. The V gene's germline CDR1 is GTSNPN and CDR2 SVGIG (reference sequence). V lost 3 bases to trimming and J lost 4 bases, with 13 bases between them. In DNA, the CDR3 is TGTGCCTGGAGAGTAAACAGGGCTTACAATGAGCAGTTCTTC. Protein: CAWRVNRAYNEQFF. The whole variable domain, remainder taken from reference TRBV30 and TRBJ2-1, is SQTIHQWPATLVQPVGSPLSLECTVEGTSNPNLYWYRQAAGRGLQLLFYSVGIGQISSEVPQNLSASRPQDRQFILSSKKLLLSDSGFYLCAWRVNRAYNEQFFGPGTRLTVL.

The J gene is TRBJ2-7, the V gene TRBV5-1; possible D gene TRBD2, 7 bases. This CDR3 is 15 amino acids long. The germline CDR1 and CDR2 sequences are SGHRS and YFSETQ. V lost 5 bases, J lost 0 bases, and 15 bases lay in between. The CDR3 DNA sequence: TGCGCCAGCAGGCCAGGGGAGGGTCGCTCCTACGAGCAGTACTTC. Amino acid sequence: CASRPGEGRSYEQYF. Drawing the rest from reference TRBV5-1 and TRBJ2-7, the complete variable domain is KAGVTQTPRYLIKTRGQQVTLSCSPISGHRSVSWYQQTPGQGLQFLFEYFSETQRNKGNFPGRFSGRQFSNSRSEMNVSTLELGDSALYLCASRPGEGRSYEQYFGPGTRLTVT.